This TCR beta chain was observed in a study of human T cells and chemical hapten exposure (dated by TCRdb to the early 2020s). In terms of the full investigation: For sensitization, 2% DPC in acetone was applied to a 2 cm by 2 cm area of upper inner arm skin. Patients additionally received weekly therapeutic DPC doses to the scalp throughout the approximately 25-week study period. Patch testing was performed on the upper back with Finn chambers containing 0.01% DPC, and the patch tests were scored after 6 days according to International Contact Dermatitis Research Group standards. Alopecia areata with under or over 50% scalp involvement, alopecia totalis and alopecia universalis were represented in the patient cohort, which was mostly female. Libraries were pooled for sequencing, and per-sample TCR yields varied mainly because of small differences in library volumes within the pool. In alopecia patients, the study followed how the peripheral blood TCR repertoire changed in vivo over primary and secondary sensitization to diphenylcyclopropenone (DPC), a hapten. Blood samples were taken from patients before sensitization (week 0) and then at 2, 6 and about 24 weeks after DPC sensitization. Blood for TCR sequencing was provided by twenty-nine alopecia patients at one to four time points (pre-sensitization, 2, 6 and 24 weeks).

The time point label here, explained by the study, means: patch test 2, 6 weeks after DPC sensitization. The label giving this sample's treatment or condition can be read as: therapeutic diphenylcyclopropenone sensitization with weekly scalp DPC. At every patch-test visit, the blood draw took place before the patch test was put on. Patients were considered eligible if aged 18 to 70, diagnosed with alopecia and deemed suitable for DPC therapy, and patients were excluded if pregnant. Total RNA was extracted from unfractionated whole blood that had been collected in Tempus Blood RNA tubes. Germline trimming: 7 bases from V, 3 bases from J; junction bases outside gene matches: 2. In the germline V gene, CDR1 corresponds to SQVTM and CDR2 to ANQGSEA. The CDR3 runs 12 amino acids, cysteine and phenylalanine included. The CDR3 DNA has 36 bases and is translated from base 1. Libraries were constructed by RACE. Sequencing took place on a NextSeq 500. During library preparation, unique molecular identifiers were attached to individual cDNA molecules so that TCRs could be counted in a quantitative, reproducible way. Both TCR alpha and TCR beta chains were sequenced from each blood RNA sample. Regarding the original processing steps: The median number of TCRs per sample was over 95,000, ranging from roughly 20,000 to 700,000. The Decombinator software suite was used to annotate V, J and CDR3 in the TCR reads. Every sample was subsampled to the same number of TCRs (28,000) for the PS versus PT1 abundance plots. Expanded TCRs were defined as absent before sensitization and observed at least eight times at the 2-week time point. The public sequencing data were trimmed at Q25 with fastp and processed into clonotypes with MiXCR by TCRdb, which kept only in-frame beta chains. Merged by CDR3 protein, the rows form single entries marked with the most common genes and DNA. The V and J calls were not made by the authors but by TCRdb's processing. The sample contains approximately 82,000 distinct CDR3 sequences, 6.5% to 8.5% of them found a single time. Together, the top ten hold 1.3% of the sample.

This clonotype showed up many times. This clone's antigen is unknown. There are no base qualities to consult, and no much larger clone falls within one base. Broader findings and caveats from the paper: The number of TCRs above 1 in 1000 frequency did not change with DPC sensitization; there was no evidence of global repertoire structure alterations. All patients had alopecia, a presumed autoimmune disease, so their immune response might differ from that of healthy individuals. Patch test score was positively correlated with the number of PT1 expanded TCRs, with significance at thresholds 8, 16 and 32 but not at 4. Significantly more large CDR3 similarity clusters were formed by expanded TCRs than by pre-sensitization or healthy control sets, consistent with antigen-driven responses. Repeated subsampling changed both the strength of the expansion versus patch-test correlation and the threshold at which the correlation became significant.

The material was whole blood, obtained in connection with sensitization to the hapten diphenylcyclopropenone (DPC). This sequence originates from a woman aged 30 to 39 with alopecia areata. Some clones in this sample may be carry-over from other donors' samples. The chain is assembled from TRBV29-1 and TRBJ2-7, with 11 middle bases fitting TRBD1. The DNA sequence is TGCAGCGCCGGGACAGGGGGCTACGAGCAGTACTTC. This yields the protein CSAGTGGYEQYF.